Listed below are T cell receptor beta chains from one sample, sequenced in a study of spatial heterogeneity in lung cancer. TCRdb redid the calling of the 5' RACE reads with MiXCR, one entry per CDR3 protein. Here the sample spans 110,000 or so distinct CDR3 sequences, approximately 10% being singletons. Specimen: PBMCs, collected at follow-up. The origin of the receptors is a female donor with early-stage non-small cell lung cancer. Each CDR3 is given without its conserved first and last residue. The order of the fields is CDR3 protein, J gene, V gene, clone size, CDR3 length. For some rows the clone size is stated as once, few or many, or as a class when expanded; others skip it.

CDR3aa: SAYDTSKSSYNEQF
j_gene: TRBJ2-1
v_gene: TRBV20-1
abundance: .
len: 14

CDR3aa: ASSFYLAPDTQY
j_gene: TRBJ2-3
v_gene: TRBV27
abundance: .
len: 12

CDR3aa: ASSSRDRYWEQY
j_gene: TRBJ2-7
v_gene: TRBV12-3/TRBV12-4
abundance: few
len: 12

CDR3aa: ASSPTRGKNNEQF
j_gene: TRBJ2-1
v_gene: TRBV11-2
abundance: .
len: 13

CDR3aa: ASSGSYSNQPQH
j_gene: TRBJ1-5
v_gene: TRBV2
abundance: .
len: 12

CDR3aa: ATSPGDLTNTGELF
j_gene: TRBJ2-2
v_gene: TRBV24-1
abundance: many
len: 14

CDR3aa: ASSLTPGTPTSGYT
j_gene: TRBJ1-2
v_gene: TRBV7-2
abundance: .
len: 14

CDR3aa: ASYQGTDTQY
j_gene: TRBJ2-3
v_gene: TRBV10-2
abundance: many
len: 10

CDR3aa: ASWIQGGETQY
j_gene: TRBJ2-5
v_gene: TRBV2
abundance: few
len: 11

CDR3aa: ASSPGTVHQPQH
j_gene: TRBJ1-5
v_gene: TRBV6-5
abundance: few
len: 12

CDR3aa: ASSELRGTDTQY
j_gene: TRBJ2-3
v_gene: TRBV2
abundance: .
len: 12

CDR3aa: ASSSSQLTGGNTGELF
j_gene: TRBJ2-2
v_gene: TRBV28
abundance: few
len: 16

CDR3aa: AISERTSGNNEQF
j_gene: TRBJ2-1
v_gene: TRBV10-3
abundance: few
len: 13

CDR3aa: SATGDRSDGELF
j_gene: TRBJ2-2
v_gene: TRBV20-1
abundance: .
len: 12

CDR3aa: ASSRLAGLTDTQY
j_gene: TRBJ2-3
v_gene: TRBV27
abundance: many
len: 13

CDR3aa: ASSQRQGREAF
j_gene: TRBJ1-1
v_gene: TRBV3-1
abundance: many
len: 11

CDR3aa: SARREEQY
j_gene: TRBJ2-7
v_gene: TRBV20-1
abundance: .
len: 8

CDR3aa: ASSLTWQETQY
j_gene: TRBJ2-5
v_gene: TRBV7-7
abundance: many
len: 11

CDR3aa: AISEVQGGDQPQH
j_gene: TRBJ1-5
v_gene: TRBV10-3
abundance: few
len: 13

CDR3aa: ASSDRVSGELF
j_gene: TRBJ2-2
v_gene: TRBV9
abundance: few
len: 11

CDR3aa: ATSSSRDTQY
j_gene: TRBJ2-3
v_gene: TRBV15
abundance: few
len: 10

CDR3aa: ASSFPPGTSSYNEQF
j_gene: TRBJ2-1
v_gene: TRBV28
abundance: many
len: 15

CDR3aa: ASSSGLAGSEQY
j_gene: TRBJ2-7
v_gene: TRBV7-2
abundance: .
len: 12

CDR3aa: STLTGNEQF
j_gene: TRBJ2-1
v_gene: TRBV29-1
abundance: .
len: 9

CDR3aa: ASSQGEQGVFGANVLT
j_gene: TRBJ2-6
v_gene: TRBV3-2
abundance: many
len: 16

CDR3aa: ASSFNSDTQY
j_gene: TRBJ2-3
v_gene: TRBV12-3/TRBV12-4
abundance: once
len: 10

CDR3aa: SARGLRREGVNEQF
j_gene: TRBJ2-1
v_gene: TRBV20-1
abundance: .
len: 14